This T cell receptor (beta chain) was obtained from a study of T cells in women clearing cervical HPV infection. About the study: Case blood was drawn when the lesion was first found; control blood after infection became undetectable.

Study observations and caveats: It is unknown whether associations predate infection; no effector/memory or HPV-specific sorting.

A note on this clone: The antigen is not known. The CDR3 goes on 3 residues after the read ends, and that part is filled in from the germline J gene.

TCRdb keeps only in-frame clones here, not all; method: immunoSEQ multiplex PCR. The ten top clones account for around 2.8%, within a sample of some 31,000 clones. The V and J ends lost 4 bases and 2 bases respectively, with 18 bases between them. There are 16 residues in the CDR3. Germline-derived CDR1 and CDR2 are MGHRA and YSYEKL. This clonotype was sampled from a woman between 18 and 70 years old with a cervical HPV16 infection that either progressed to CIN3+ or cleared (not recorded which). Input material: blood buffy coat. This sequence joins TRBV4-1 and TRBJ2-7; D is possibly TRBD1 (7 bases). CDR3 DNA, as far as it was read: TGCGCCAGCAGCCCGATGACAGGGAGGTCCACCTACGAG. It codes for CASSPMTGRSTYE. The whole CDR3 is CASSPMTGRSTYEQYF.